The rows below give T cell receptor beta chains drawn from one sample of a study. Each CDR3 protein is one row after TCRdb ran MiXCR on the 5' RACE reads. The table includes tens of thousands of distinct CDR3 sequences, around 26% detected once. Sequencing was done on a sample of naive CD4+ T cells sorted from blood. The source is a female donor with breast cancer. CDR3s include the opening cysteine and the closing phenylalanine or tryptophan. The D gene is left open where the match is weak. Expanded clones get a size class; other rows say once, few or many, or leave the size out.

abundance	d_gene	v_gene	j_gene	CDR3nt	CDR3aa
medium-sized	TRBD2	TRBV30	TRBJ2-5	TGTGCCTGGAGTGGGCTAGCGGGCCAAGAGACCCAGTACTTC	CAWSGLAGQETQYF
few	-	TRBV20-1	TRBJ2-5	TGCAGTGCTAGCTTGGGGGCTGCTTGGGAGACCCAGTACTTC	CSASLGAAWETQYF
few	-	TRBV7-6	TRBJ2-3	TGTGCCAGCAGCTTTGGCAGCACAGATACGCAGTATTTT	CASSFGSTDTQYF
-	-	TRBV6-1	TRBJ2-7	TGTGCCAGCAGCGATACAGACCTATACGAGCAGTACTTC	CASSDTDLYEQYF
few	TRBD1	TRBV20-1	TRBJ2-5	TGCAGTGCTAGAGACACAGGGGGGAAAGAGACCCAGTACTTC	CSARDTGGKETQYF
-	-	TRBV2	TRBJ1-1	TGTGCCAGCAGTGATGCTGAGAACACTGAAGCTTTCTTT	CASSDAENTEAFF
-	TRBD1	TRBV7-9	TRBJ2-7	TGTGCCAGCAGCTTAAGCACAGGGGACTCCTACGAGCAGTACTTC	CASSLSTGDSYEQYF
few	-	TRBV20-1	TRBJ1-3	TGCAGTGCTACAGGGTTTCCTGGAAACACCATATATTTT	CSATGFPGNTIYF
-	-	TRBV11-2	TRBJ2-5	TGTGCCAGCAGCTTATCAGGAGGTTATCTGGAGACCCAGTACTTC	CASSLSGGYLETQYF
few	-	TRBV18	TRBJ2-5	TGTGCCAGCTCACCCCTTCAGGGAGAGACCCAGTACTTC	CASSPLQGETQYF
-	TRBD2	TRBV5-1	TRBJ2-2	TGCGCCAGCAGCTTGCGACTAGCGGGAGATACGACCACCGGGGAGCTGTTTTTT	CASSLRLAGDTTTGELFF
-	-	TRBV7-3	TRBJ2-3	TGTGCCAGCAGCATAGACAGATACACAGGTACGCAGTATTTT	CASSIDRYTGTQYF
few	-	TRBV7-6	TRBJ2-4	TGTGCCAGCAGCTTAGAGTGGGGTTGGGAAGAGGGGCCCAAAAACATTCAGTACTTC	CASSLEWGWEEGPKNIQYF
few	TRBD1	TRBV24-1	TRBJ1-4	TGTGCCACCAGTGATTCCCGGGACAGTGGTGAAAAACTGTTTTTT	CATSDSRDSGEKLFF
few	TRBD2	TRBV6-2/TRBV6-3	TRBJ2-7	TGTGCCAGCGGACTAGCGGGGGACTACGAGCAGTACTTC	CASGLAGDYEQYF
-	-	TRBV12-3/TRBV12-4	TRBJ1-2	TGTGCCAGCAGTTTCGGTAACAGTTATGGCTACACCTTC	CASSFGNSYGYTF
few	-	TRBV10-1	TRBJ2-6	TGCGCCAGCAGTGTCTCTGGGGCCAACGTCCTGACTTTC	CASSVSGANVLTF
-	-	TRBV5-1	TRBJ1-2	TGCGCCAGCAGCCCCGAGGGCCAGGGAGGCGGCTACACCTTC	CASSPEGQGGGYTF
-	TRBD1	TRBV5-1	TRBJ1-2	TGCGCCAGCAGCTTGGAGGGGGCTGGCTATGGCTACACCTTC	CASSLEGAGYGYTF
once	-	TRBV5-5	TRBJ2-1	TGTGCCAGCAGCTATAGGGGGGCCTACAATGAGCAGTTCTTC	CASSYRGAYNEQFF
-	TRBD1	TRBV7-7	TRBJ2-7	TGTGCTAGCAGCCCAGGGACAGGGTCCTACGAGCAGTACTTC	CASSPGTGSYEQYF
once	-	TRBV7-9	TRBJ2-3	TGTGCCAGCAGCTTGAGTATTTCTGGCACAGATACGCAGTATTTT	CASSLSISGTDTQYF
few	-	TRBV4-3	TRBJ2-2	TGCGCCAGCAGCCAAGATGATGGGGTTACCGGGGAGCTGTTTTTT	CASSQDDGVTGELFF
few	TRBD1	TRBV7-2	TRBJ1-1	TGTGCCAGCAGGCGGACAGGGTCTGAAGCTTTCTTT	CASRRTGSEAFF
many	-	TRBV6-1	TRBJ1-1	TGTGCCATCCTCCGGGACACGAACACTGAAGCTTTCTTT	CAILRDTNTEAFF
few	-	TRBV5-1	TRBJ1-6	TGCGCCAGCAGCTTGGGTGACACAAGTAATTCACCCCTCCACTTT	CASSLGDTSNSPLHF
many	-	TRBV5-1	TRBJ1-6	TGCGCCAGCAGCTTGGACGCCAGAACCAATTCACCCCTCCACTTT	CASSLDARTNSPLHF
few	-	TRBV11-1	TRBJ2-7	TGTGCCAGCAGCACCCTGCGGGGTAACTCCTACGAGCAGTACTTC	CASSTLRGNSYEQYF
-	-	TRBV7-3	TRBJ2-5	TGTGCCAGCAGCTTAGGTGGCAGGGTAGAGACCCAGTACTTC	CASSLGGRVETQYF
few	-	TRBV20-1	TRBJ2-1	TGCAGTGCTAGAAACTACAATGAGCAGTTCTTC	CSARNYNEQFF
many	-	TRBV6-1	TRBJ1-6	TGTGCCAGCAGTGGGACTTTTTCTAATTCACCCCTCCACTTT	CASSGTFSNSPLHF